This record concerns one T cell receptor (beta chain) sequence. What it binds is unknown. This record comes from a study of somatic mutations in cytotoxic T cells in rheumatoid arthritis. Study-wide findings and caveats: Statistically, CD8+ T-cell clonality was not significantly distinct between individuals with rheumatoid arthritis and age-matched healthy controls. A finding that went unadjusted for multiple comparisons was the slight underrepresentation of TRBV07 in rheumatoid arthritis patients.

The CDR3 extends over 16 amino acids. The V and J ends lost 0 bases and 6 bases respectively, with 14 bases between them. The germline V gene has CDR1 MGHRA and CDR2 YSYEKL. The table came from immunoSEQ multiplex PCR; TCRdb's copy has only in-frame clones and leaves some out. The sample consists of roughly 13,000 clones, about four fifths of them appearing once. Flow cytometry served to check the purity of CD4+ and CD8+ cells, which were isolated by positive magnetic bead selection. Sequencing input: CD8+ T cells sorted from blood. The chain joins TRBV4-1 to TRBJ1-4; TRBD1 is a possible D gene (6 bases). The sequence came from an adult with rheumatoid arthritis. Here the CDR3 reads CASSQEGYREDEKLFF. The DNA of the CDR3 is TGCGCCAGCAGCCAAGAAGGTTACAGGGAAGATGAAAAACTGTTTTTT.